The 21 T cell receptor beta chains below come from one sample, sequenced in a study of radiotherapy plus CTLA-4 blockade in lung cancer. Measured with immunoSEQ multiplex PCR; TCRdb has only the in-frame clones, and not every one. The data contain 35,000 to 40,000 clones, about 86% of them seen just once; the ten biggest clones take up roughly 23%. The sample here was peripheral blood, taken from a patient treated with radiotherapy plus ipilimumab. The receptors originated from a human donor with non-small cell lung cancer whose response to radiotherapy plus ipilimumab could not be evaluated.

The chain has TRBV9 and TRBJ2-2; 11 bases line up with TRBD2. This CDR3 region has 16 residues. The junction had 6 bases not matched to a gene; V was cut back by 4 bases and J by 4 bases. From germline, CDR1 is SGDLS and CDR2 YYNGEE. CDR3 coding DNA: TGTGCCAGCAGCACTAGCGGGAGTAGGAGCACCGGGGAGCTGTTTTTT. It codes for CASSTSGSRSTGELFF.

This clone was seen a single time. The chain carries TRBV2 and TRBJ1-1, with 10 nucleotides matching TRBD1. Looked up from germline, CDR1 is SNHLY and CDR2 is FYNNEI. Trimming removed 8 bases from V and 5 bases from J; junction bases left unmatched: 5. The CDR3 length is 13 residues. The CDR3 here is CASGDRGLTEAFF. CDR3 DNA: TGTGCCAGCGGGGACAGGGGTTTGACTGAAGCTTTCTTT.

The chain combines TRBV7-8 with TRBJ2-2, with 8 bases fitting TRBD2. With V trimmed by 5 bases and J by 2 bases, 4 bases remained unmatched. The CDR3 has 15 amino acids. Germline V gene data show CDR1 as SGHVS and CDR2 as FQNEAQ. The DNA of the CDR3 is TGTGCCAGCAGCCAACTAGCGGTCAACACCGGGGAGCTGTTTTTT. Its protein is CASSQLAVNTGELFF. The variable domain in full, completed from reference TRBV7-8 and TRBJ2-2, reads GAGVSQSPRYKVAKRGQDVALRCDPISGHVSLFWYQQALGQGPEFLTYFQNEAQLDKSGLPSDRFFAERPEGSVSTLKIQRTQQEDSAVYLCASSQLAVNTGELFFGEGSRLTVL.

The chain's CDR3 is CASRSGTGVAGAIGDTQYF. DNA for the CDR3: TGTGCCAGCAGGTCTGGGACAGGGGTTGCGGGGGCCATTGGGGATACGCAGTATTTT. This chain joins TRBV28 and TRBJ2-3; 10 bases fit TRBD1. Germline assignment: CDR1 MDHEN and CDR2 SYDVKM. V was clipped by 6 bases and J by 6 bases; unmatched bases: 21. This CDR3 has 19 amino acids.

The V and J genes are TRBV9 and TRBJ2-1; the match to TRBD2 covers 10 bases. Trimming removed 0 bases from V and 5 bases from J; junction bases left unmatched: 2. Germline CDR1 SGDLS, CDR2 YYNGEE. The length of the CDR3 is 15 residues. The CDR3 sequence is CASSVGLAGDNEQFF. CDR3 coding DNA: TGTGCCAGCAGCGTAGGTCTAGCGGGAGACAATGAGCAGTTCTTC.

V gene TRBV7-8 combines with J gene TRBJ1-2; 7 bases fit TRBD1. The CDR3 sequence is 15 residues long. With V trimmed by 5 bases and J by 4 bases, 10 bases remained unmatched. Germline CDR1 reads SGHVS; CDR2 reads FQNEAQ. The CDR3 here is CASSPSPQGGYGYTF. The CDR3 DNA follows: TGTGCCAGCAGCCCATCCCCCCAGGGGGGCTATGGCTACACCTTC.

This chain uses TRBV5-6 with TRBJ2-3; 10 bases are shared with TRBD1. Per germline, CDR1 SGHDT and CDR2 YYEEEE. CDR3 length equals 19 residues. The junction had 17 bases not matched to a gene; V was cut back by 3 bases and J by 4 bases. The CDR3 protein is CASSYLRDRGSHFPDTQYF. DNA of the CDR3: TGTGCCAGCAGCTACCTCCGGGACAGGGGTTCCCACTTCCCAGATACGCAGTATTTT.

The V and J genes are TRBV2 and TRBJ2-1, with D tentatively TRBD2 (5 bases). The V gene lost 4 bases and the J gene lost 6 bases, with 13 bases spanning the gap. Looked up from germline, CDR1 is SNHLY and CDR2 is FYNNEI. The CDR3 totals 14 residues. The chain's CDR3 is CASSVGFAGNEQFF. CDR3 in DNA: TGTGCCAGCAGTGTGGGGTTCGCGGGCAATGAGCAGTTCTTC.

V is TRBV18 and J is TRBJ2-7; possibly TRBD2 for D (7 bases). The CDR3 is 15 residues long. In germline, CDR1 is KGHSH, CDR2 LQKENI. Trimming took 3 bases from V and 2 from J, leaving 14 bases between them. CDR3 DNA: TGTGCCAGCTCACCGAGGGGGGGAATTCCCTACGAGCAGTACTTC. Translated, it gives CASSPRGGIPYEQYF.

This rearrangement joins TRBV5-1 to TRBJ1-1, with D possibly being TRBD1 (6 bases). Germline values: CDR1 SGHRS, CDR2 YFSETQ. V lost 0 bases, J lost 4 bases, and 13 bases lay in between. This CDR3 is 15 amino acids long. The CDR3 region is CASSLEGGGTTEAFF. In nucleotides, the CDR3 is TGCGCCAGCAGCTTGGAAGGGGGGGGGACCACTGAAGCTTTCTTT. The full variable domain, completed using reference TRBV5-1 and TRBJ1-1, is KAGVTQTPRYLIKTRGQQVTLSCSPISGHRSVSWYQQTPGQGLQFLFEYFSETQRNKGNFPGRFSGRQFSNSRSEMNVSTLELGDSALYLCASSLEGGGTTEAFFGQGTRLTVV.

The chain combines TRBV10-3 with TRBJ1-1; 7 bases are shared with TRBD1. CDR3 size: 15 residues. Losses at the gene ends were 7 bases for V and 3 bases for J; bases not matched to a gene: 11. Germline-derived CDR1 and CDR2 are ENHRY and SYGVKD. This CDR3 is CAITRTGERDTEAFF. The CDR3 region has the DNA TGTGCCATCACCCGGACAGGAGAGAGGGACACTGAAGCTTTCTTT.

This sequence joins TRBV28 and TRBJ2-2, with D uncertain. Germline V gene lookup returns CDR1 MDHEN and CDR2 SYDVKM. The CDR3 length is 15 residues. V lost 2 bases, J lost 6 bases, and 13 bases lay in between. In nucleotides, the CDR3 is TGTGCCAGCAGTTTAGTATTAGATTCCCCCGGGGAGCTGTTTTTT. This codes for CASSLVLDSPGELFF.

This chain connects TRBV27 to TRBJ1-5; D not certain. Deletions cut 3 bases from V and 6 bases from J, with 9 bases between. The length of the CDR3 is 13 residues. Germline V gene lookup returns CDR1 MNHEY and CDR2 SMNVEV (reference sequence). CDR3 sequence (DNA): TGTGCCAGCAGTTTGGGCCGGGGTCAGCCCCAGCATTTT. Translating it yields CASSLGRGQPQHF.

A single count supports this clone. This CDR3 is also generated by other DNA sequences in the sample. The chain couples TRBV15 to TRBJ1-5; tentatively, D is TRBD1 (5 bases). The V end was cut by 8 bases, the J end by 4 bases, with 12 bases between. The CDR3 is 13 residues long. Germline V gene sequence: CDR1 LNHNV, CDR2 YYDKDF (reference sequence). The CDR3 loop reads CATAREGNQPQHF. CDR3 DNA sequence: TGTGCCACCGCCAGGGAAGGAAATCAGCCCCAGCATTTT.

In its sample, this clone was seen a few times. This chain uses TRBV4-3 with TRBJ2-1; D gene uncertain. Deletions cut 0 bases from V and 0 bases from J, with 9 bases between. This CDR3 is 16 amino acids long. CDR1 and CDR2 from the germline V gene are LGHNA and YSLEER. CDR3 DNA: TGCGCCAGCAGCCAAGAGGTTGGCGGCTCCTACAATGAGCAGTTCTTC. Translation: CASSQEVGGSYNEQFF.

This chain joins TRBV28 and TRBJ2-1; D possibly corresponds to TRBD2 (6 bases). The length of the CDR3 is 13 residues. Germline CDR1 and CDR2: MDHEN and SYDVKM. V lost 4 bases and J lost 8, with 12 bases in between. The CDR3 DNA sequence: TGTGCCAGCAGTTCGTTCGGGGGAGATGAGCAGTTCTTC. Protein: CASSSFGGDEQFF.

The chain couples TRBV6-4 to TRBJ2-1, with a tentative D call TRBD2 (7 bases). V was clipped by 5 bases and J by 7 bases, with 15 bases between them. Germline CDR1 and CDR2: MRHNA and SNTAGT. The CDR3 contains 14 residues. CDR3 region: CASSSGGLGNEQFF. The CDR3 DNA sequence: TGTGCCAGCAGTTCCGGGGGGCTGGGGAATGAGCAGTTCTTC.

This rearrangement joins TRBV6-5 to TRBJ1-5, with D uncertain. CDR1 and CDR2 (germline): MNHEY, SVGAGI. The CDR3 extends over 13 amino acids. Trimming cost V 6 bases and J 7 bases, with 13 bases left between them. CDR3 amino acids: CASRPGGGQPQHF. For the CDR3, the DNA is TGTGCCAGCAGGCCCGGAGGAGGACAGCCCCAGCATTTT.

V is TRBV6-5 and J is TRBJ1-1; D is unresolved. Germline V gives CDR1 MNHEY, CDR2 SVGAGI. The CDR3 is made up of 11 amino acids. V lost 3 bases and J 7 bases, leaving 6 bases between the germline ends. DNA of the CDR3: TGTGCCAGCAGTTATGGGCGTGAAGCTTTCTTT. Its protein is CASSYGREAFF.

V gene TRBV14 combines with J gene TRBJ1-4; D gene unclear. Germline V gene data show CDR1 as SGHDN and CDR2 as FVKESK. With 5 bases removed from V and 8 bases from J, the gap between germline ends came to 12 bases. This CDR3 comprises 13 residues. The CDR3 loop reads CASSFAGQEKLFF. CDR3 coding DNA: TGTGCCAGCAGCTTTGCGGGCCAGGAAAAACTGTTTTTT.

V is TRBV19 and J is TRBJ2-2; no definite D call. CDR3 size: 16 residues. CDR1 and CDR2 (germline): LNHDA, SQIVND (reference sequence). The ends were cut back, 4 bases at V and 0 bases at J, with 12 bases in the middle. CDR3 sequence reads: CASSRPAGSNTGELFF. DNA of the CDR3: TGTGCCAGTAGTAGACCCGCAGGATCGAACACCGGGGAGCTGTTTTTT.